This T cell receptor beta chain was sequenced in a study of blood T cell repertoires in COVID-19. The V gene lost 5 bases and the J gene lost 4 bases, with 8 bases spanning the gap. This CDR3 comprises 13 residues. Germline V gene data show CDR1 as SNHLY and CDR2 as FYNNEI. Assay used: immunoSEQ multiplex PCR; TCRdb lists only in-frame clones, some missing. The sample contains a few hundred thousand clones, approximately 90% of which appear only once. The J gene is TRBJ2-2, the V gene TRBV2, with D maybe TRBD2 (6 bases). Sequenced material: PBMCs or T cells enriched from blood (not recorded which). The TCR sequence derives from a woman aged 40 to 50 who had recovered from COVID-19. The CDR3 loop reads CASSFSGTGELFF. As DNA, the CDR3 is TGTGCCAGCAGTTTTAGCGGCACCGGGGAGCTGTTTTTT.